This entry lists 12 T cell receptor beta chains sequenced from one sample in a study of OX40 agonist ivuxolimab in advanced cancers. Clones were sequenced by immunoSEQ multiplex PCR, and TCRdb holds only the in-frame ones, with some missing. Of about 72,000 clones in the sample, more than 65% are singletons; the top ten hold 5%. Here the sequenced sample was CD4+ or CD8+ T cells sorted from blood, taken in a trial of the OX40 agonist ivuxolimab. The receptor source for this set is an adult with an advanced solid tumor such as melanoma, head and neck, liver or kidney cancer.

V and J are TRBV7-9 and TRBJ1-1, with D perhaps TRBD1 (5 bases). From germline, CDR1 is SEHNR and CDR2 FQNEAQ (reference sequence). V lost 2 bases to trimming and J lost 0 bases, with 13 bases between them. This CDR3 is built from 16 residues. This CDR3 is CASSLKTGVLNTEAFF. For the CDR3, the DNA is TGTGCCAGCAGCTTAAAAACGGGGGTGCTGAACACTGAAGCTTTCTTT. Looking up the rest from reference TRBV7-9 and TRBJ1-1 gives the full variable domain: DTGVSQNPRHKITKRGQNVTFRCDPISEHNRLYWYRQTLGQGPEFLTYFQNEAQLEKSRLLSDRFSAERPKGSFSTLEIQRTEQGDSAMYLCASSLKTGVLNTEAFFGQGTRLTVV.

This clone was picked up a small number of times. The chain is built from TRBV30 and TRBJ1-1, with D uncertain. This CDR3 is built from 13 residues. Germline values: CDR1 GTSNPN, CDR2 SVGIG (reference sequence). V was clipped by 3 bases and J by 1 base, with 9 bases between them. The CDR3 spells CAWRLKWNTEAFF. The CDR3 bases are TGTGCCTGGAGGCTGAAGTGGAACACTGAAGCTTTCTTT.

The chain carries TRBV10-3 and TRBJ2-1; the match to TRBD1 covers 10 bases. From germline, CDR1 is ENHRY and CDR2 SYGVKD. Trimming took 6 bases from V and 6 from J; bases not matched to a gene: 11. This CDR3 comprises 16 residues. The CDR3 loop reads CAISRSTGTGVNEQFF. In DNA form, the CDR3 reads TGTGCCATCAGCAGATCGACCGGGACAGGGGTCAATGAGCAGTTCTTC.

For the CDR3, the DNA is TGTGCCAGCAGTTTATTCCCCCTCAAAAGCTCCTACAATGAGCAGTTCTTC. It is translated as CASSLFPLKSSYNEQFF. The chain has TRBV27 and TRBJ2-1; D unresolved. The CDR3 runs 17 residues. CDR1 and CDR2 from the germline V gene are MNHEY and SMNVEV (reference sequence). The ends were cut back, 1 base at V and 0 bases at J, with 13 bases in the middle.

The chain combines TRBV9 with TRBJ2-1, with D unclear. The CDR3 contains 15 residues. The germline V and J ends were trimmed by 0 bases and 8 bases, with 15 bases remaining between them. The germline V gene has CDR1 SGDLS and CDR2 YYNGEE. CDR3 residues: CASSVVGERSHEQFF. The CDR3 DNA sequence: TGTGCCAGCAGCGTAGTCGGTGAAAGGAGCCATGAGCAGTTCTTC. The full variable domain, with the rest looked up from reference TRBV9 and TRBJ2-1, is DSGVTQTPKHLITATGQRVTLRCSPRSGDLSVYWYQQSLDQGLQFLIQYYNGEERAKGNILERFSAQQFPDLHSELNLSSLELGDSALYFCASSVVGERSHEQFFGPGTRLTVL.

The rearrangement uses TRBV7-2 and TRBJ1-5; no definite D call. The CDR3 is made up of 13 amino acids. V shed 3 bases and J shed 5 bases, with 8 bases lying between them. Germline V gene sequence: CDR1 SGHTA, CDR2 FQGNSA. For the CDR3, the DNA is TGTGCCAGCAGCTTGGGAGTCGATCAGCCCCAGCATTTT. Amino acids: CASSLGVDQPQHF.

This clone has more than one count but fewer than ten. V is TRBV18 and J is TRBJ1-5; D is uncertain. The CDR3 spans 14 residues. The germline gives CDR1 KGHSH, CDR2 LQKENI. V shed 2 bases and J shed 0 bases, with 5 bases lying between them. The CDR3 DNA reads as TGTGCCAGCTCACCAGTGAATAGCAATCAGCCCCAGCATTTT. This sequence encodes CASSPVNSNQPQHF.

CDR3 sequence (DNA): TGTGCCAGCAGCCCTGACCACAGTTCGAGCTCTGGAAACACCATATATTTT. Amino acids: CASSPDHSSSSGNTIYF. The J gene is TRBJ1-3, the V gene TRBV5-4; no firm D call. Per the germline V gene, CDR1 is SGHNT and CDR2 is YYREEE (reference sequence). Trimming shortened V by 4 bases and J by 0 bases, and 17 bases separated the two germline ends. The CDR3 totals 17 residues.

The genes are TRBV7-8 and TRBJ1-1; no definite D call. The V gene's germline CDR1 is SGHVS and CDR2 FQNEAQ. The CDR3 loop spans 15 amino acids. The ends were cut back, 5 bases at V and 1 base at J, with 14 bases in the middle. CDR3 sequence reads: CASSRETATNTEAFF. The DNA of the CDR3 is TGTGCCAGCAGCCGAGAGACTGCGACGAACACTGAAGCTTTCTTT.

The chain uses TRBV2 and TRBJ1-2, with TRBD1 matching 7 bases. This CDR3 has 16 amino acids. The junction had 13 bases not matched to a gene; V was cut back by 6 bases and J by 3 bases. The germline V gene encodes CDR1 SNHLY and CDR2 FYNNEI. The DNA of the CDR3 is TGTGCCAGCAGCGACATCCGGGACAGAAACTACTATGGCTACACCTTC. Protein product: CASSDIRDRNYYGYTF.

This clone was recorded once. The chain combines TRBV28 with TRBJ1-5; D gene uncertain. The V and J ends lost 3 bases and 3 bases respectively, with 12 bases between them. The CDR3 spans 15 residues. The germline V gene has CDR1 MDHEN and CDR2 SYDVKM. The CDR3 DNA reads as TGTGCCAGCAGTTTTGTGGGCAGACTCAATCAGCCCCAGCATTTT. This codes for CASSFVGRLNQPQHF.

The rearrangement links TRBV30 to TRBJ2-4; 8 bases match TRBD2. The CDR3 is 14 residues long. After removal of 2 bases from V and 5 bases from J, the junction contained 5 bases not matched to a gene. Per the germline V gene, CDR1 is GTSNPN and CDR2 is SVGIG (reference sequence). CDR3 nucleotide sequence: TGTGCCTGGAGTCCGACTAGCGCCCAAAACATTCAGTACTTC. It codes for CAWSPTSAQNIQYF.